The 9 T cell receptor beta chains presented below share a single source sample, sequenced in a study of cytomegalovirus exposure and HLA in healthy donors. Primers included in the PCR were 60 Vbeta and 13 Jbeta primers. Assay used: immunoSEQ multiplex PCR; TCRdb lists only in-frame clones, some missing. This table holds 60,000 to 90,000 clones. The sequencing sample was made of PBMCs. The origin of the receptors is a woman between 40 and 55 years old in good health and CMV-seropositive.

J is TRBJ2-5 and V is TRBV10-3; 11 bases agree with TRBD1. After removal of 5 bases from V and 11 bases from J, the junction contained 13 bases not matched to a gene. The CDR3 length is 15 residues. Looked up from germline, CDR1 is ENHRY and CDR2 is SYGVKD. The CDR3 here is CAISPRTGGAGEQYF. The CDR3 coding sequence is TGTGCCATCAGTCCCCGGACAGGGGGCGCAGGGGAGCAGTACTTC.

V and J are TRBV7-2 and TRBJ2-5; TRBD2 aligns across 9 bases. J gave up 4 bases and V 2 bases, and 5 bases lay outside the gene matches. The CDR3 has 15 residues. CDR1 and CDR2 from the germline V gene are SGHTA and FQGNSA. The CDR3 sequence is CASSLLGTSLETQYF. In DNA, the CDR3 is TGTGCCAGCAGCTTATTAGGGACTAGCCTAGAGACCCAGTACTTC.

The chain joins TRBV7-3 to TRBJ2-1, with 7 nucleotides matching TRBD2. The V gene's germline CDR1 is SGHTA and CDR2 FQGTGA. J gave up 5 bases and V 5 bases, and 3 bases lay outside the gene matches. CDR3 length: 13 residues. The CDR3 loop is CASSVGTNNEQFF. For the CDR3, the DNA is TGTGCCAGCAGCGTCGGGACTAACAATGAGCAGTTCTTC.

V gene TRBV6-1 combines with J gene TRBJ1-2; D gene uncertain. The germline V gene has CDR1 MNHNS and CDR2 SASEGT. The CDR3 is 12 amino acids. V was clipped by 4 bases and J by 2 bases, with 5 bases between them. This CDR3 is CASSAQNYGYTF. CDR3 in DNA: TGTGCCAGCAGTGCCCAGAACTATGGCTACACCTTC.

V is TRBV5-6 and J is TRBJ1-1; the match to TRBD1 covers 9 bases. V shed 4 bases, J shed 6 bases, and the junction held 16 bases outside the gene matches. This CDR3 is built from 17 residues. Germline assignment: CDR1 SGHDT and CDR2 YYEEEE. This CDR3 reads CASSNRDRVWAVAEAFF. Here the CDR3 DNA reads TGTGCCAGCAGCAACCGGGACAGGGTATGGGCCGTCGCTGAAGCTTTCTTT.

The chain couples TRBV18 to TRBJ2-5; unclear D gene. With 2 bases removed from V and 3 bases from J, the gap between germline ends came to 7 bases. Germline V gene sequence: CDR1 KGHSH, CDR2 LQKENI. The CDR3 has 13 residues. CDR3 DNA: TGTGCCAGCTCACCAATACGAGAAGAGACCCAGTACTTC. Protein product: CASSPIREETQYF.

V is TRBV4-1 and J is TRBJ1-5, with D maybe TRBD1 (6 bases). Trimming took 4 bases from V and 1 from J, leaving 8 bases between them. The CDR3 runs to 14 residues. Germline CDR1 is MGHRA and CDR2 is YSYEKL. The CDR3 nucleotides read TGCGCCAGCAGCCGGCAGGGGAGCAATCAGCCCCAGCATTTT. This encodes CASSRQGSNQPQHF.

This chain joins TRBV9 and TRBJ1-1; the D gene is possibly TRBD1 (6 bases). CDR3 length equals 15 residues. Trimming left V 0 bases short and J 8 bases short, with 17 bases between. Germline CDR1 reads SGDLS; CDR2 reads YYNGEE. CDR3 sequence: CASSVAPDRNSEAFF. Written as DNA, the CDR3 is TGTGCCAGCAGCGTAGCTCCGGACAGAAATTCAGAAGCTTTCTTT.

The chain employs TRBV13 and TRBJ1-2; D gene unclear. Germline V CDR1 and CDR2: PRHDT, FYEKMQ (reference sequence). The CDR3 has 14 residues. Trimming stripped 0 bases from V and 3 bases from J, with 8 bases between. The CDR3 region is CASSLGRRDYGYTF. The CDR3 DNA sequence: TGTGCCAGCAGCTTAGGGAGGAGGGACTATGGCTACACCTTC.